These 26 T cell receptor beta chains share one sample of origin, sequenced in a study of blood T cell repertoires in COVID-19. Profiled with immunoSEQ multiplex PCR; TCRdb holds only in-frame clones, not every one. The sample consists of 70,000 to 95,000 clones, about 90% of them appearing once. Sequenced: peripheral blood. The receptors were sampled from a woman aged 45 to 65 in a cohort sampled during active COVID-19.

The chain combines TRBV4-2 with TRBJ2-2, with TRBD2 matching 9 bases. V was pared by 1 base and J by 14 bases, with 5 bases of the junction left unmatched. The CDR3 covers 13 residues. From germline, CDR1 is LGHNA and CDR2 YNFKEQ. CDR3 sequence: CASSQVEREELFF. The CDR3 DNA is TGTGCCAGCAGCCAAGTCGAGCGGGAGGAACTGTTTTTT.

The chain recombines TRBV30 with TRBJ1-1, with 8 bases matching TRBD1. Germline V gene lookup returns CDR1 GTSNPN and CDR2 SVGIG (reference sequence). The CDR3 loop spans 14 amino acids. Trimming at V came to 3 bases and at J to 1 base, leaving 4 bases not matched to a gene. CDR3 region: CAWRSQGGNTEAFF. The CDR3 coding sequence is TGTGCCTGGAGATCACAGGGGGGGAACACTGAAGCTTTCTTT. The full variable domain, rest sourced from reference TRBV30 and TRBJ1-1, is SQTIHQWPATLVQPVGSPLSLECTVEGTSNPNLYWYRQAAGRGLQLLFYSVGIGQISSEVPQNLSASRPQDRQFILSSKKLLLSDSGFYLCAWRSQGGNTEAFFGQGTRLTVV.

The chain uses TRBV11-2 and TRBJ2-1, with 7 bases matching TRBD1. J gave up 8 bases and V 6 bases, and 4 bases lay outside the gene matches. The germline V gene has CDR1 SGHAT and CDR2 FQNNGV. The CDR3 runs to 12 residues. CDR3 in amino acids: CASSQQGYEQFF. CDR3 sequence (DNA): TGTGCCAGCAGTCAACAGGGGTATGAGCAGTTCTTC. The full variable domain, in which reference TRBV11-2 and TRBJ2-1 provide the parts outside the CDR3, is EAGVAQSPRYKIIEKRQSVAFWCNPISGHATLYWYQQILGQGPKLLIQFQNNGVVDDSQLPKDRFSAERLKGVDSTLKIQPAKLEDSAVYLCASSQQGYEQFFGPGTRLTVL.

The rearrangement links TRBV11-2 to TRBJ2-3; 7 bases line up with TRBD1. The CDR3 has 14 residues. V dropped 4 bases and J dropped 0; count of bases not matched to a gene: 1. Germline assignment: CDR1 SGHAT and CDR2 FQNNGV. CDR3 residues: CASSSGQSTDTQYF. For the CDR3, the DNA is TGTGCCAGCAGCTCGGGACAGAGCACAGATACGCAGTATTTT.

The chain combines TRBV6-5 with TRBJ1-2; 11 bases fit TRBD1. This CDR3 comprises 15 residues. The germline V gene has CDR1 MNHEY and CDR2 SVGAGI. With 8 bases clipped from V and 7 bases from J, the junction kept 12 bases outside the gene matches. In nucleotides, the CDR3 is TGTGCCAGCTCAACTTACCGGGACAGGGGGTCTGGCTACACCTTC. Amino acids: CASSTYRDRGSGYTF.

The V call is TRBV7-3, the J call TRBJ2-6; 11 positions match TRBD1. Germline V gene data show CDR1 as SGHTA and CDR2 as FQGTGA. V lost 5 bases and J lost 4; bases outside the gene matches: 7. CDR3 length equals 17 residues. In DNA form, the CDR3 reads TGTGCCAGCAGCCTTGGGACAGGGGGTACCGGGGCCAACGTCCTGACTTTC. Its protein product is CASSLGTGGTGANVLTF.

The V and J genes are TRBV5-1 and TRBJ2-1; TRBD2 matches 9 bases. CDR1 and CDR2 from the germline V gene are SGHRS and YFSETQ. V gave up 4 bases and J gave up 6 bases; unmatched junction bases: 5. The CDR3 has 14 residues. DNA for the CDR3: TGCGCCAGCAGCACTGGACTAGCGACCAATGAGCAGTTCTTC. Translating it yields CASSTGLATNEQFF.

As DNA, the CDR3 is TGTGCCAGCAGTTTTCATGGAGGTGAGCAGTTCTTC. This codes for CASSFHGGEQFF. The chain links TRBV28 to TRBJ2-1, with D perhaps TRBD2 (5 bases). CDR3 length: 12 residues. Germline lookup yields CDR1 MDHEN and CDR2 SYDVKM. The V end was cut by 3 bases, the J end by 9 bases, with 9 bases between.

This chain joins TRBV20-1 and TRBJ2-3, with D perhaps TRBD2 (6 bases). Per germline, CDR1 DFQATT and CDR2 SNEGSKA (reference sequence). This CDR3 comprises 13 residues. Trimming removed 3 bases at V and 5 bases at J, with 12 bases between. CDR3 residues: CSASSGEGDTQYF. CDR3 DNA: TGCAGTGCTAGTAGCGGTGAGGGAGATACGCAGTATTTT.

Here the CDR3 DNA reads TGTGCCAGCAGCTCCTTGGGGGGGACAGGGATCGCAGATACGCAGTATTTT. Translated: CASSSLGGTGIADTQYF. This chain joins TRBV28 and TRBJ2-3, with 9 positions matching TRBD1. J lost 4 bases, V lost 6 bases, and 14 bases had no gene match. Per the germline V gene, CDR1 is MDHEN and CDR2 is SYDVKM. The CDR3 spans 17 residues.

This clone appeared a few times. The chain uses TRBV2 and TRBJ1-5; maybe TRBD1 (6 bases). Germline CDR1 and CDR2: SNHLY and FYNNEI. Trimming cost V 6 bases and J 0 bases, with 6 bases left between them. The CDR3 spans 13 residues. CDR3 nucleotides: TGTGCCAGCAGGGGACATAGCAATCAGCCCCAGCATTTT. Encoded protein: CASRGHSNQPQHF.

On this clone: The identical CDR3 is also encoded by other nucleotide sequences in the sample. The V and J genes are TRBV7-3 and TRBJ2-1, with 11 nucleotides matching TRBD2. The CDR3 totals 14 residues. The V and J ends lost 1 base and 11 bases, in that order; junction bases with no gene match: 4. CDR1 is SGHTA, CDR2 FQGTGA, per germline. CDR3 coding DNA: TGTGCCAGCAGCTTAAGGCTAGCGGGAGGCCAGCAGTTCTTC. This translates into CASSLRLAGGQQFF.

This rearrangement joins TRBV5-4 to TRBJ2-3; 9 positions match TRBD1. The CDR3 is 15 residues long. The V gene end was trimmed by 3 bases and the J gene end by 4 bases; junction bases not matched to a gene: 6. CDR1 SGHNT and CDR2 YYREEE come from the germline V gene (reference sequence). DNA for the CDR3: TGTGCCAGCAGCTCGGACAGGGGTTTCTCAGATACGCAGTATTTT. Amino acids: CASSSDRGFSDTQYF.

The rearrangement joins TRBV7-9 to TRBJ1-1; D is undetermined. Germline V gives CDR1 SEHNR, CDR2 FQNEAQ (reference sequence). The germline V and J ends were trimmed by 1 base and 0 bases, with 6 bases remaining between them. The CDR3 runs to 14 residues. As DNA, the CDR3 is TGTGCCAGCAGCTTAGGTTTAGTGAACACTGAAGCTTTCTTT. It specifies CASSLGLVNTEAFF.

The CDR3 DNA follows: TGTGCCAGCAGGCCAACAGGTCAGCCCCAGCATTTT. This encodes CASRPTGQPQHF. The chain is built from TRBV28 and TRBJ1-5, with D perhaps matching TRBD1 (5 bases). The CDR3 consists of 12 residues. V lost 6 bases and J lost 6, with 9 bases in between. From germline, CDR1 is MDHEN and CDR2 SYDVKM.

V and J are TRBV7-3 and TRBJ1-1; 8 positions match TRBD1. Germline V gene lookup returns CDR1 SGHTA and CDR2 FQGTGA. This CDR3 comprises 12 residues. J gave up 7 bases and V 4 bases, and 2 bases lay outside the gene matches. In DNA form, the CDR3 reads TGTGCCAGCAGCTCTGGACAGGGTGAAGCTTTCTTT. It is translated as CASSSGQGEAFF.

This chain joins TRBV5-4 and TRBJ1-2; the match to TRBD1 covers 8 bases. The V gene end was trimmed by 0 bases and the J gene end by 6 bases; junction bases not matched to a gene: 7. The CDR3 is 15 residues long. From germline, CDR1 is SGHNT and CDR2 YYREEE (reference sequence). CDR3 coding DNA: TGTGCCAGCAGCTTGGATCGCAGGGGGCGCGATGGCTACACCTTC. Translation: CASSLDRRGRDGYTF.

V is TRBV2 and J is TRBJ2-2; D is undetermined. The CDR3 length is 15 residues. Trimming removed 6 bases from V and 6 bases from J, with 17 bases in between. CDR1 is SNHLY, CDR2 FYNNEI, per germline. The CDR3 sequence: CASSNPNFSPGELFF. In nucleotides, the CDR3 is TGTGCCAGCAGCAACCCCAACTTTAGCCCCGGGGAGCTGTTTTTT. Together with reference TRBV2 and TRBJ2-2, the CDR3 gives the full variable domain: EPEVTQTPSHQVTQMGQEVILRCVPISNHLYFYWYRQILGQKVEFLVSFYNNEISEKSEIFDDQFSVERPDGSNFTLKIRSTKLEDSAMYFCASSNPNFSPGELFFGEGSRLTVL.

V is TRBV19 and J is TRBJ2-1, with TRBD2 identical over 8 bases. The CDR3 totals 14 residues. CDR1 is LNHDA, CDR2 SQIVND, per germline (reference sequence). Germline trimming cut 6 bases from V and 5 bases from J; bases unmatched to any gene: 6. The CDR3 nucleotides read TGTGCCAGTAGCCAAGCGGGAGTCCACAATGAGCAGTTCTTC. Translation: CASSQAGVHNEQFF.

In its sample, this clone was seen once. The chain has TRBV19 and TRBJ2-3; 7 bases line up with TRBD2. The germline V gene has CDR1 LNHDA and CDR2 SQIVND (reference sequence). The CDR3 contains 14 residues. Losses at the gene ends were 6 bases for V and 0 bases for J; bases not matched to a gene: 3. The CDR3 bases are TGTGCCAGTAGGGCTAGCGGTAGCACAGATACGCAGTATTTT. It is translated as CASRASGSTDTQYF.

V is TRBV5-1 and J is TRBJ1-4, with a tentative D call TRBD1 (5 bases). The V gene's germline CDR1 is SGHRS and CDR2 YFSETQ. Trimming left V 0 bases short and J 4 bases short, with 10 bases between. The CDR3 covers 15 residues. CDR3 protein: CASSLEGLDNEKLFF. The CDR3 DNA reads TGCGCCAGCAGCTTGGAGGGGCTGGATAATGAAAAACTGTTTTTT.

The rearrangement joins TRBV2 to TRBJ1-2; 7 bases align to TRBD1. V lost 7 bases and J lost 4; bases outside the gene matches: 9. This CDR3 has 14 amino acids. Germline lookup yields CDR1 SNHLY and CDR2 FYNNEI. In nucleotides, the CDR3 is TGTGCCAGCACTATGGACAGGATTGCCTATGGCTACACCTTC. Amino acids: CASTMDRIAYGYTF. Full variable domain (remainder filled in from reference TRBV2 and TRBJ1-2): EPEVTQTPSHQVTQMGQEVILRCVPISNHLYFYWYRQILGQKVEFLVSFYNNEISEKSEIFDDQFSVERPDGSNFTLKIRSTKLEDSAMYFCASTMDRIAYGYTFGSGTRLTVV.

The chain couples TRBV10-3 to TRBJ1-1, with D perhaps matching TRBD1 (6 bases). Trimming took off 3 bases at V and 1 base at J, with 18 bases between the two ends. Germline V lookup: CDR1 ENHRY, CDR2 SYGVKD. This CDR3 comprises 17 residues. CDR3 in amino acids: CAISDTGTLEGNTEAFF. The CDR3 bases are TGTGCCATCAGTGACACCGGGACACTTGAGGGGAACACTGAAGCTTTCTTT.

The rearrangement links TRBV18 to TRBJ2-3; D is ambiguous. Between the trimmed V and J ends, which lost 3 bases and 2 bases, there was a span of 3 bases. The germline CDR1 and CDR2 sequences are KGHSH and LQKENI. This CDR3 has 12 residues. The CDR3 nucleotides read TGTGCCAGCTCACCCATCACAGATACGCAGTATTTT. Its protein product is CASSPITDTQYF.

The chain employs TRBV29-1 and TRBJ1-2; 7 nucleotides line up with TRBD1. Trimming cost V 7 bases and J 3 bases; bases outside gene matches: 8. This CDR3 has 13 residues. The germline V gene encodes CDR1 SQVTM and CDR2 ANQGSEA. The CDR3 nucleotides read TGCAGCGCTGTGACAGGGAATGACTATGGCTACACCTTC. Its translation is CSAVTGNDYGYTF.

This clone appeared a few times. Here the CDR3 DNA reads TGTGCCAGCAGCTTCTCACCCCGGAGCGGGGGGGGTAGGGAGCAGTACTTC. This translates into CASSFSPRSGGGREQYF. The chain employs TRBV13 and TRBJ2-7; 10 nucleotides align to TRBD2. V dropped 3 bases and J dropped 7; count of bases not matched to a gene: 15. This CDR3 contains 17 residues. In germline, CDR1 is PRHDT, CDR2 FYEKMQ (reference sequence). Drawing the rest from reference TRBV13 and TRBJ2-7, the complete variable domain is AAGVIQSPRHLIKEKRETATLKCYPIPRHDTVYWYQQGPGQDPQFLISFYEKMQSDKGSIPDRFSAQQFSDYHSELNMSSLELGDSALYFCASSFSPRSGGGREQYFGPGTRLTVT.